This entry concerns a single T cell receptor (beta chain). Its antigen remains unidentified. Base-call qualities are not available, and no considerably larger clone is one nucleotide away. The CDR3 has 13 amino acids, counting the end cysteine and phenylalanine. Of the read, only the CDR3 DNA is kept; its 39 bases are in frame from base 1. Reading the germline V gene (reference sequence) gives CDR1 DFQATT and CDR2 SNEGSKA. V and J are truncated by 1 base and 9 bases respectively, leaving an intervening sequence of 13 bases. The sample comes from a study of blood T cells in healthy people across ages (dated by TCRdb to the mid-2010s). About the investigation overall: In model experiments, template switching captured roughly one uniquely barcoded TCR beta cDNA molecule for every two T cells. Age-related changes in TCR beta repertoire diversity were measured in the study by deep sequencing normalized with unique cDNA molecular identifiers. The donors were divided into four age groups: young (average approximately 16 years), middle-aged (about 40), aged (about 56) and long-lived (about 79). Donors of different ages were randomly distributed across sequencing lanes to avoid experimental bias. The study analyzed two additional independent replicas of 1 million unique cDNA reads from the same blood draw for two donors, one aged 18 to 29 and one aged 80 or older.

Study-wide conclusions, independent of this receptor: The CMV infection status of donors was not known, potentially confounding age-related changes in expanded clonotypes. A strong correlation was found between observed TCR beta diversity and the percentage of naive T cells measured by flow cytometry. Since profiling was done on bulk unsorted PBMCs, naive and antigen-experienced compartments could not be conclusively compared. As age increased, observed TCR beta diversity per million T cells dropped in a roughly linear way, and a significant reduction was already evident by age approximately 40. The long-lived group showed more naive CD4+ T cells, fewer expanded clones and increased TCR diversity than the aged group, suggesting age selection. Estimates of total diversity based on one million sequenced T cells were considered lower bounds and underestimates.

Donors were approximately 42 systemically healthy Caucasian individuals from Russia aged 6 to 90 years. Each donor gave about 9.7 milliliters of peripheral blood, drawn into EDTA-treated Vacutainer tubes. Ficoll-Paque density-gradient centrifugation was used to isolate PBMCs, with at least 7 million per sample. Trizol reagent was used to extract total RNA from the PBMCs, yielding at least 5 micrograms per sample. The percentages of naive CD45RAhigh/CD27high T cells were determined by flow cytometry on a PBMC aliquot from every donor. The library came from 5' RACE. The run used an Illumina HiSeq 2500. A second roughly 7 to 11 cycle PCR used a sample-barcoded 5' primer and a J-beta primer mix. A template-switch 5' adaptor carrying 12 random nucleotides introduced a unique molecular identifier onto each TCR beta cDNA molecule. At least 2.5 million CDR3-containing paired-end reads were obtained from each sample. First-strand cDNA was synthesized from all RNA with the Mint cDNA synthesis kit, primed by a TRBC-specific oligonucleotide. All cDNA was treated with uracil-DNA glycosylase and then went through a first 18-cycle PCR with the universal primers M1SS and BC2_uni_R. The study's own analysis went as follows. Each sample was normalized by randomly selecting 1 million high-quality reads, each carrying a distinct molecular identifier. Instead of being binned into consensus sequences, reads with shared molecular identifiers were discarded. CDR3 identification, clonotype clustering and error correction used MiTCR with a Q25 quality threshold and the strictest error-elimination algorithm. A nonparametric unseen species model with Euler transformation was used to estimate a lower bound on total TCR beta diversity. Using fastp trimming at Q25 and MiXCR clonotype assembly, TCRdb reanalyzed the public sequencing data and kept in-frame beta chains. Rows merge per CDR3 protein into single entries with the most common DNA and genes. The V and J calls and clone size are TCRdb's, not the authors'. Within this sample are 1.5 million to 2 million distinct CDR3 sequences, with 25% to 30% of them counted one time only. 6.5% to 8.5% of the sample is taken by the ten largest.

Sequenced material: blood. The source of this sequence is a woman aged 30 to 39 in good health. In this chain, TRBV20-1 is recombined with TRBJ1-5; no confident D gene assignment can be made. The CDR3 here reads CSARVPAGPPQHF. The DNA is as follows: TGCAGTGCTAGAGTACCTGCCGGGCCGCCCCAGCATTTT.